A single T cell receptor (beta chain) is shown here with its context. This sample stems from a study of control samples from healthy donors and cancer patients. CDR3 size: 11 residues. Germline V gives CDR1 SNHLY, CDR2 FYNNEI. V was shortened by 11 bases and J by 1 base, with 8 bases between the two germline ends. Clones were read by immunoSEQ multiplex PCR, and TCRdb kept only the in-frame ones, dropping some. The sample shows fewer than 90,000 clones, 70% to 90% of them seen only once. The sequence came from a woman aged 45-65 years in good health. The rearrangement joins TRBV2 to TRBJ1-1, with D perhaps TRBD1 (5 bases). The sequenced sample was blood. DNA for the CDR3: TGTGCCGGGACTCAGAACACTGAAGCTTTCTTT. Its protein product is CAGTQNTEAFF.